This section outlines one T cell receptor (beta chain) sequence together with its context. No antigen is known for it. These data are taken from a study of blood T cells in healthy people across ages. Whole-study findings and limits: The recorded TCR beta diversity per million T cells decreased in a roughly linear manner with age. Long-lived and aged donors differed, with more naive CD4+ cells and higher diversity in the long-lived.

J was trimmed by 4 bases and V by 8 bases; bases with no gene match: 3. This CDR3 is 11 amino acids long. From germline, CDR1 is DFQATT and CDR2 SNEGSKA (reference sequence). A second PCR of 7 to 11 cycles used a sample-barcoded 5' primer and a J-beta primer mix. TCRdb ran MiXCR on the 5' RACE reads and lists one entry per CDR3 protein. This table holds roughly 550,000 distinct CDR3 sequences, less than 25% found once. This sample also belongs to another study, concerning T cells of mothers and their children. That work contributes: Thymic selection shapes TCR recombination output similarly in related and unrelated pairs.

The TCR originated in a boy aged 5-17 years in good health. The V call is TRBV20-1, the J call TRBJ2-7; 9 bases map to TRBD2. The sequenced material came from blood. Written as DNA, the CDR3 is TGCAGTCAAACTAGCGGGTACGAGCAGTACTTC. This sequence encodes CSQTSGYEQYF.